This T cell receptor beta chain stems from a study of cytomegalovirus exposure and HLA in healthy donors. Findings and caveats of the study: CMV serostatus was the only recorded immune exposure for donors. Previously analyzed data showed that most TCR beta V segments were productive at a frequency of about 90% or about 30%.

Comments on this clone: Its antigen is still unknown.

Trimming cost V 2 bases and J 2 bases, with 13 bases left between them. The CDR3 is 16 amino acids. In germline, CDR1 is SGHTA, CDR2 FQGNSA. In the PCR, 60 Vbeta and 13 Jbeta primers were used. TCRdb's table, derived via immunoSEQ multiplex PCR, lists solely in-frame clones and lacks some. The sample has some 150,000 clones. This sequence joins TRBV7-2 and TRBJ1-3; D not resolved. The sample comprised PBMCs. The TCR originated in a middle-aged man in good health and CMV-seronegative. CDR3 in amino acids: CASSLYRSGTGNTIYF. In nucleotides, the CDR3 is TGTGCCAGCAGCTTATATCGGTCAGGCACTGGAAACACCATATATTTT.